The TCR beta chain described here comes from a study of cytomegalovirus exposure and HLA in healthy donors. Germline V gene data show CDR1 as SEHNR and CDR2 as FQNEAQ (reference sequence). The CDR3 loop spans 16 amino acids. Trimming stripped 1 base from V and 3 bases from J, with 15 bases between. A multiplex PCR was run with 60 Vbeta primers and 13 Jbeta primers. Data came from immunoSEQ multiplex PCR; TCRdb stores just in-frame clones and leaves some out. The sample records fewer than 300,000 clones, about 80% being singletons. The sequencing sample was made of PBMCs. This sequence was found in a girl aged 2 to 10 in good health and CMV-seronegative. This chain connects TRBV7-9 to TRBJ1-1; D perhaps matches TRBD1 (5 bases). CDR3 sequence reads: CASSLDRTITYTEAFF. CDR3 coding DNA: TGTGCCAGCAGCTTAGATAGGACAATTACATACACTGAAGCTTTCTTT.